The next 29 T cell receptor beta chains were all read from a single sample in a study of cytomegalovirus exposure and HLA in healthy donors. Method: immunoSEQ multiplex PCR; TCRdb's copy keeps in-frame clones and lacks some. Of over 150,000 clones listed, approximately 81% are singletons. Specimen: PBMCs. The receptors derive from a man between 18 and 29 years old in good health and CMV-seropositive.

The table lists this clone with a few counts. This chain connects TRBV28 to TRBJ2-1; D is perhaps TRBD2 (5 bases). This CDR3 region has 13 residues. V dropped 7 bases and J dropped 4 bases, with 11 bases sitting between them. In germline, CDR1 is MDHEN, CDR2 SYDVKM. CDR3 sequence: CASTTGEYNEQFF. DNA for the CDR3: TGTGCCAGCACCACCGGGGAGTACAATGAGCAGTTCTTC.

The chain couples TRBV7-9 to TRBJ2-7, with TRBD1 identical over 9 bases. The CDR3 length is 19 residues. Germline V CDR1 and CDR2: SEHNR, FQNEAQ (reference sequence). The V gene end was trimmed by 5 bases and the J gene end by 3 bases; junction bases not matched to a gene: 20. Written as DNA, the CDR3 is TGTGCCAGCAGCCTAGACCAGGATATCCCCGGGACAGGGCACTACGAGCAGTACTTC. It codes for CASSLDQDIPGTGHYEQYF.

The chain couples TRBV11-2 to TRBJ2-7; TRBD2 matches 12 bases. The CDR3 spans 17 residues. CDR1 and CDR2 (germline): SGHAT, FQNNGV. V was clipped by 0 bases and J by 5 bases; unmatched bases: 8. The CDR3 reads CASSLEVRLAGVNEQYF. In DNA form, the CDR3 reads TGTGCCAGCAGCTTAGAAGTTAGACTAGCGGGAGTAAACGAGCAGTACTTC.

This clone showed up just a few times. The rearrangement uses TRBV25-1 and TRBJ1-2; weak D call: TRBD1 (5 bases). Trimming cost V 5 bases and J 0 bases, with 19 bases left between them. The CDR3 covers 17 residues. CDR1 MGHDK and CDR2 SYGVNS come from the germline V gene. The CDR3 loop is CASSPLGGLQANYGYTF. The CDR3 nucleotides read TGTGCCAGCAGTCCCCTCGGGGGACTGCAAGCTAACTATGGCTACACCTTC.

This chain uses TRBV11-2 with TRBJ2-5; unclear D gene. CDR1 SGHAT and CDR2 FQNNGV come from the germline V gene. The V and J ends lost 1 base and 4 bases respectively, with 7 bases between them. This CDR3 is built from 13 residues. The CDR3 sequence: CASSLGPRETQYF. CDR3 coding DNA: TGTGCCAGCAGCTTAGGTCCCAGAGAGACCCAGTACTTC.

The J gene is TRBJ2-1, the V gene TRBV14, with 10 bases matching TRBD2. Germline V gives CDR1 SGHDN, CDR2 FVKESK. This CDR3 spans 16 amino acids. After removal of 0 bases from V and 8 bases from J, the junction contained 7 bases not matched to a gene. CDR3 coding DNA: TGTGCCAGCAGCCAAGATCGGGCTAGCGGGAGAGATGAGCAGTTCTTC. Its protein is CASSQDRASGRDEQFF.

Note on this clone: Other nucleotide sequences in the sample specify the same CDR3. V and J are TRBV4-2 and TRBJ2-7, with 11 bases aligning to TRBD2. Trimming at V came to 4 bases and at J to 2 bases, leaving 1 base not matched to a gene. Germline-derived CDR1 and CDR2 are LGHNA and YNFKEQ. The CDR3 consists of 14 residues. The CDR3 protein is CASSPGLAAYEQYF. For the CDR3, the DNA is TGTGCCAGCAGCCCGGGACTAGCGGCCTACGAGCAGTACTTC.

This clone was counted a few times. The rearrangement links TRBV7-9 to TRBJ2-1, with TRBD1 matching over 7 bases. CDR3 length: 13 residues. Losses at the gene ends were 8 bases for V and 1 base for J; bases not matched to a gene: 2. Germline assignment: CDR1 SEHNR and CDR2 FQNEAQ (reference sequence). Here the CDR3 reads CASGDSSYNEQFF. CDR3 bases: TGTGCCAGCGGGGACAGTTCCTACAATGAGCAGTTCTTC.

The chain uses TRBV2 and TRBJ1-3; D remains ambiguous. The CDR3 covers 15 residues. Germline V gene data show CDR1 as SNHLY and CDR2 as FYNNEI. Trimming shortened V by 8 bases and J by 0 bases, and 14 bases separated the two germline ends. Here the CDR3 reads CASRRLLSSGNTIYF. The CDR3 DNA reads TGTGCCAGCCGGCGGCTGTTAAGCTCTGGAAACACCATATATTTT. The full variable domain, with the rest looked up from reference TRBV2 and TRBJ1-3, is EPEVTQTPSHQVTQMGQEVILRCVPISNHLYFYWYRQILGQKVEFLVSFYNNEISEKSEIFDDQFSVERPDGSNFTLKIRSTKLEDSAMYFCASRRLLSSGNTIYFGEGSWLTVV.

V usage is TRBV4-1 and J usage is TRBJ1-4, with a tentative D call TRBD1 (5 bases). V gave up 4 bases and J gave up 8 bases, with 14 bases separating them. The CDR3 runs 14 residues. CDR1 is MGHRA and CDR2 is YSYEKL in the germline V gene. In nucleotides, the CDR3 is TGCGCCAGCAGCCCCACTAAGGGGTCAGAAAAACTGTTTTTT. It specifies CASSPTKGSEKLFF.

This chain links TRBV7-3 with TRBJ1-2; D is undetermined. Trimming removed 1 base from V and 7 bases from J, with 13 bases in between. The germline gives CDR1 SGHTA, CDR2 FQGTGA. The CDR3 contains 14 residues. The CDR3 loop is CASSLSEGIGGYTF. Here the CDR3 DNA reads TGTGCCAGCAGCTTAAGTGAGGGTATTGGTGGCTACACCTTC.

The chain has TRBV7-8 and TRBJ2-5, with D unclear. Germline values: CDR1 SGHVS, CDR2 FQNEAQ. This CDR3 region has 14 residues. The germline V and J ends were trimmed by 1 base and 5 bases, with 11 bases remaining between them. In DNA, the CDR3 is TGTGCCAGCAGCTTAGATCCACTTGTGGAGACCCAGTACTTC. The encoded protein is CASSLDPLVETQYF.

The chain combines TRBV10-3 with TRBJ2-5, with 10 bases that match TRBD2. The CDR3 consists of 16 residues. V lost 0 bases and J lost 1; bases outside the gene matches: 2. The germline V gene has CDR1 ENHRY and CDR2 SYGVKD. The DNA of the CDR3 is TGTGCCATCAGTGAGTCATTAGCGGGGGGCCAAGAGACCCAGTACTTC. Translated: CAISESLAGGQETQYF.

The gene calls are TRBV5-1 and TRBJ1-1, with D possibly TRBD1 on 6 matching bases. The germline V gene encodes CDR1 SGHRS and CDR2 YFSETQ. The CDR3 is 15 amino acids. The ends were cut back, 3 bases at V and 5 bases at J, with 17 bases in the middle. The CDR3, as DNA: TGCGCCAGCAGCTGGGACGAAGGGGGGGTAACTGAAGCTTTCTTT. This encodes CASSWDEGGVTEAFF.

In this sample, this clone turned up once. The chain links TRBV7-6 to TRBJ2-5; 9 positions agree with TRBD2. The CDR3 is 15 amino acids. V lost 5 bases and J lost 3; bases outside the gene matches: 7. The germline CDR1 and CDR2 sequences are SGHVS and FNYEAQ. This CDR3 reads CASSDMRGGKETQYF. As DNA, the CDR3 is TGTGCCAGCAGCGACATGCGGGGGGGAAAAGAGACCCAGTACTTC.

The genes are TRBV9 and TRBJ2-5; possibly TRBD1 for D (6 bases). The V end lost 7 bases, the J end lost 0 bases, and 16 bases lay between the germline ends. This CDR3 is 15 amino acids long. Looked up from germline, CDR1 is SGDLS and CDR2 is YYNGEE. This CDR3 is CASVAGEPYQETQYF. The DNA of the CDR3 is TGTGCCAGCGTGGCAGGGGAACCGTACCAAGAGACCCAGTACTTC.

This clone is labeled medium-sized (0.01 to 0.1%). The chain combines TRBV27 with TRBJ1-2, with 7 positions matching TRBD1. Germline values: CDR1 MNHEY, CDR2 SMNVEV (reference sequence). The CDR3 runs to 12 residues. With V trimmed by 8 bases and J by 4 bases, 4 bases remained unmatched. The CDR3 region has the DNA TGTGCCAGCGGGACAGATCTCTATGGCTACACCTTC. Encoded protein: CASGTDLYGYTF.

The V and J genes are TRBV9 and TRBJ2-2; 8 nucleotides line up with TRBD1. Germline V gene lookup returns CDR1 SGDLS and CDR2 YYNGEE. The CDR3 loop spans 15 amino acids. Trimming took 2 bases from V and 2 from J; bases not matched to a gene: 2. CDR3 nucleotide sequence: TGTGCCAGCAGCGTGGGACAGGCCAACACCGGGGAGCTGTTTTTT. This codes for CASSVGQANTGELFF. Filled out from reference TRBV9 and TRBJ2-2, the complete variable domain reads DSGVTQTPKHLITATGQRVTLRCSPRSGDLSVYWYQQSLDQGLQFLIQYYNGEERAKGNILERFSAQQFPDLHSELNLSSLELGDSALYFCASSVGQANTGELFFGEGSRLTVL.

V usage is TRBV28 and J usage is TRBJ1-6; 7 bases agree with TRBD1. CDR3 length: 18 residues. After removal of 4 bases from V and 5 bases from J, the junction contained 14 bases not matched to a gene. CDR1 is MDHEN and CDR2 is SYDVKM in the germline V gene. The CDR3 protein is CASSSGTVDFLNNSPLHF. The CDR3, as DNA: TGTGCCAGCAGTTCCGGGACAGTAGATTTCCTAAATAATTCACCCCTCCACTTT.

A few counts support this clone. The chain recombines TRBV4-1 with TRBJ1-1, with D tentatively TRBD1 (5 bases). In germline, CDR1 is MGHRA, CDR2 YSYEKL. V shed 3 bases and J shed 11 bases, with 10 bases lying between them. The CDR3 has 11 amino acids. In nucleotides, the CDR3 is TGCGCCAGCAGCCAGGGGACTGTTGCTTTCTTT. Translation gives CASSQGTVAFF.

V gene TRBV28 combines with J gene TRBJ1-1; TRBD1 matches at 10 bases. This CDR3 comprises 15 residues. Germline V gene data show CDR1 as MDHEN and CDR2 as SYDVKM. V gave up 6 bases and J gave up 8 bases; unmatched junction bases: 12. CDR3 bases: TGTGCCAGCAGCCTACAGACAGGGGGCCGCGACGAAGCTTTCTTT. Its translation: CASSLQTGGRDEAFF.

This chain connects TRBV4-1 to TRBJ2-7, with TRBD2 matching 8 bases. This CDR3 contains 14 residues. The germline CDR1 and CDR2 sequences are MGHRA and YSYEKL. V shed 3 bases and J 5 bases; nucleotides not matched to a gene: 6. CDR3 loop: CASSHLAGRHEQYF. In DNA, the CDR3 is TGCGCCAGCAGCCATTTAGCGGGAAGACACGAGCAGTACTTC.

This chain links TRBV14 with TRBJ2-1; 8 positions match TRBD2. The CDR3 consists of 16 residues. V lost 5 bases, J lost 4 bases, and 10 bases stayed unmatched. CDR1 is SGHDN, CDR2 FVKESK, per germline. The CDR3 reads CASSFFTGGPYNEQFF. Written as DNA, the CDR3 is TGTGCCAGCAGCTTCTTTACGGGAGGGCCTTACAATGAGCAGTTCTTC.

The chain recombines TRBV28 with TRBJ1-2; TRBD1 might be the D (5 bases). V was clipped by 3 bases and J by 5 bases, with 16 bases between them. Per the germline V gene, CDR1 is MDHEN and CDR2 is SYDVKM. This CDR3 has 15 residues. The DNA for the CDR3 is TGTGCCAGCAGTTTGGGGGGAAGGGAGGCGTATGGCTACACCTTC. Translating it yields CASSLGGREAYGYTF.

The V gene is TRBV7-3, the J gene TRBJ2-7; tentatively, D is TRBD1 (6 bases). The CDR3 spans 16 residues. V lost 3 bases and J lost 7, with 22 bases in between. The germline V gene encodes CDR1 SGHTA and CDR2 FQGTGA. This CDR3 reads CASSLHGGVGSEEQYF. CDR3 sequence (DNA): TGTGCCAGCAGCTTGCATGGGGGCGTAGGATCGGAAGAGCAGTACTTC.

The CDR3 protein is CASSSLRGNGYTF. DNA for the CDR3: TGTGCCAGCAGTTCCCTAAGGGGTAATGGCTACACCTTC. This chain uses TRBV28 with TRBJ1-2; D is possibly TRBD1 (5 bases). The length of the CDR3 is 13 residues. Per germline, CDR1 MDHEN and CDR2 SYDVKM. Trimming cost V 4 bases and J 6 bases, with 12 bases left between them.

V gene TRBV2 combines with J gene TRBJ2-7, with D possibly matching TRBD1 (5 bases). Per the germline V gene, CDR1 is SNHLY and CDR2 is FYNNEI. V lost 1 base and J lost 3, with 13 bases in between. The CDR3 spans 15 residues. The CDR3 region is CASSEGQGFFYEQYF. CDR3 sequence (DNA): TGTGCCAGCAGTGAAGGGCAGGGATTTTTCTACGAGCAGTACTTC.

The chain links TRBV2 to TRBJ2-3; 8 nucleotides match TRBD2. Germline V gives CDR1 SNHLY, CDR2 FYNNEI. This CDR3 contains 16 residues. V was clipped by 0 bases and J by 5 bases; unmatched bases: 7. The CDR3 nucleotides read TGTGCCAGCAGTGAAGCCGGGGGGGGTGGAGGAGATACGCAGTATTTT. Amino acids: CASSEAGGGGGDTQYF.

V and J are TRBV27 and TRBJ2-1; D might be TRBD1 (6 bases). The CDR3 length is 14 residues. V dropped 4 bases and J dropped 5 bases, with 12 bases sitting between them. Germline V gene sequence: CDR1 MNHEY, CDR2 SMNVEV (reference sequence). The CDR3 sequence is CASSSRQVHNEQFF. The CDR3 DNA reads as TGTGCCAGCAGTTCCAGACAGGTCCACAATGAGCAGTTCTTC.